The 7 T cell receptor beta chains listed next were all sequenced from one sample in a study of T cells in Graves' hyperthyroidism and ophthalmopathy. TCR beta CDR3 regions were amplified from RNA transcripts. In the first-round RT-PCR of the TCR CDR3, the HTBI primer set was used. MiXCR, run by TCRdb on the multiplex PCR reads, gives a single entry per CDR3 protein. The data hold over 350,000 distinct CDR3 sequences, with 14% to 15% observed a single time. Sequencing input: blood. Source of these receptors: a young man with Graves' ophthalmopathy.

About this clonotype: Possible read error: a much larger clone is one base away. The CDR3 DNA is TGTGCCTCCCCGAGGAGGGAAGAAAGCTACAATGAGCAGTCCTTC. The encoded protein is CASPRREESYNEQSF. The rearrangement links TRBV6-1 to TRBJ2-1; TRBD2 might be the D (6 bases). There are 15 residues in the CDR3. Germline V CDR1 and CDR2: MNHNS, SASEGT.

This clonotype has at least ten counts. The chain uses TRBV11-2 and TRBJ2-2; weak D call: TRBD2 (5 bases). CDR1 and CDR2 (germline): SGHAT, FQNNGV. Trimming shortened V by 1 base and J by 7 bases, and 7 bases separated the two germline ends. The CDR3 runs to 13 residues. CDR3 nucleotide sequence: TGTGCCAGCAGCTTAGTACGGGGCGGGGAGCTGTTTTTT. Translated, it gives CASSLVRGGELFF.

This clonotype appeared a few times. This chain joins TRBV28 and TRBJ2-2, with TRBD2 matching 7 bases. Germline lookup yields CDR1 MDHEN and CDR2 SYDVKM. V trimming: 5 bases; J trimming: 6 bases; junction bases outside the gene matches: 15. The CDR3 has 17 residues. This CDR3 is CASSPWAERGRAGELFF. CDR3 coding DNA: TGTGCCAGCAGTCCTTGGGCAGAGCGAGGGAGGGCCGGGGAGCTGTTTTTT. The whole variable domain, remainder taken from reference TRBV28 and TRBJ2-2, is DVKVTQSSRYLVKRTGEKVFLECVQDMDHENMFWYRQDPGLGLRLIYFSYDVKMKEKGDIPEGYSVSREKKERFSLILESASTNQTSMYLCASSPWAERGRAGELFFGEGSRLTVL.

This clonotype occurred many times. The V and J genes are TRBV20-1 and TRBJ2-1; 10 bases map to TRBD2. This CDR3 is built from 14 residues. The germline CDR1 and CDR2 sequences are DFQATT and SNEGSKA (reference sequence). Trimming cost V 6 bases and J 10 bases; bases outside gene matches: 12. The CDR3 loop is CSASGLAGDGEQFF. CDR3 DNA sequence: TGCAGTGCCTCCGGGCTAGCGGGGGACGGGGAGCAGTTCTTC.

This clonotype showed up just a few times. The V gene is TRBV5-1, the J gene TRBJ2-2, with D perhaps matching TRBD1 (5 bases). Germline V lookup: CDR1 SGHRS, CDR2 YFSETQ. V was cut by 2 bases and J by 6 bases, with 8 bases left in between. The CDR3 covers 13 residues. The CDR3 reads CASSFQGAGELFF. In DNA form, the CDR3 reads TGCGCCAGCAGCTTCCAAGGGGCCGGGGAGCTGTTTTTT.

This clonotype was picked up many times. The rearrangement links TRBV4-1 to TRBJ1-5, with a tentative D call TRBD1 (6 bases). This CDR3 region has 15 residues. V lost 0 bases and J 4 bases, leaving 10 bases between the germline ends. CDR1 and CDR2 from the germline V gene are MGHRA and YSYEKL. CDR3 in DNA: TGCGCCAGCAGCCAAGATCTCGACAGGAATCAGCCCCAGCATTTT. Its protein product is CASSQDLDRNQPQHF.

This clonotype was counted at least ten times. The chain is built from TRBV18 and TRBJ2-3; D remains ambiguous. Germline V gives CDR1 KGHSH, CDR2 LQKENI. This CDR3 spans 14 amino acids. The V end was cut by 0 bases, the J end by 4 bases, with 8 bases between. This chain's CDR3 is CASSPPDQADTQYF. The CDR3 bases are TGTGCCAGCTCACCACCTGATCAGGCAGATACGCAGTATTTT.